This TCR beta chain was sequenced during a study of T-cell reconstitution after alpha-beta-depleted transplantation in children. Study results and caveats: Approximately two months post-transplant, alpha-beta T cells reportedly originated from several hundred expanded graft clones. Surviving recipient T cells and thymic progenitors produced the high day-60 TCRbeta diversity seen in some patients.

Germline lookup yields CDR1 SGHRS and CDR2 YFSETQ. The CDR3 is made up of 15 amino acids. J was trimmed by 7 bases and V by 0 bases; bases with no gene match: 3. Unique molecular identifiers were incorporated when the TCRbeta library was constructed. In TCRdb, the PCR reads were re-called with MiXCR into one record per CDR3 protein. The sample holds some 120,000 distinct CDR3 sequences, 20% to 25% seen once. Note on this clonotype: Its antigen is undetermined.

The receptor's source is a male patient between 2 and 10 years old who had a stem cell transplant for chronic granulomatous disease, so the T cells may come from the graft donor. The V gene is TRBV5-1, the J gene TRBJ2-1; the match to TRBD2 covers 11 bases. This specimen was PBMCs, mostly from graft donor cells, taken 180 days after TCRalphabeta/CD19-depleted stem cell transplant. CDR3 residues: CASSLVLAGVNEQFF. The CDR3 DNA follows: TGCGCCAGCAGCTTGGTACTAGCGGGAGTGAATGAGCAGTTCTTC.